The rows below give T cell receptor beta chains drawn from one sample of a study of beta chain features in type 1 diabetes. The data were produced by immunoSEQ multiplex PCR, yet TCRdb's version contains in-frame clones alone and is incomplete. The table includes around 260,000 clones, 24% detected once. Material: naive CD4+ T cells from blood. The source is a woman aged 25 to 39 with type 1 diabetes. Both conserved end residues are part of each CDR3. A D gene is named only where the DNA matches it firmly. Not all rows give a size; the values are once, few, many and, for expanded clones, a class.

v_call	j_call	clone_size	d_call	cdr3_nt	cdr3_aa
TRBV30	TRBJ2-7	NA	TRBD1	TGTGCCTGGGCCGGGACAGGGGTCTACGAGCAGTACTTC	CAWAGTGVYEQYF
TRBV5-1	TRBJ2-5	NA	NA	TGCGCCAGCAGCTTTAAGGGGTGGGAGACCCAGTACTTC	CASSFKGWETQYF
TRBV29-1	TRBJ1-1	NA	TRBD1	TGCAGCGTTGAATCGTGGACAGGGGATGAAGCTTTCTTT	CSVESWTGDEAFF
TRBV9	TRBJ2-1	few	NA	TGTGCCAGCAGCTTTTTGGTGAGCTCCTACAATGAGCAGTTCTTC	CASSFLVSSYNEQFF
TRBV2	TRBJ2-1	NA	TRBD2	TGTGCCAGCATGGTTCCCGCGGGAGTCCACAATGAGCAGTTCTTC	CASMVPAGVHNEQFF
TRBV2	TRBJ1-2	NA	NA	TGTGCCAGCAGTGAGCTACAGGCTATCTATGGCTACACCTTC	CASSELQAIYGYTF
TRBV19	TRBJ1-1	NA	TRBD1	TGTGCCAGCCAGGGACAGTTGAACACTGAAGCTTTCTTT	CASQGQLNTEAFF
TRBV4-1	TRBJ2-1	few	NA	TGCGCCAGCAGCGATGAACAGGGCATCCCGATATACAATGAGCAGTTCTTC	CASSDEQGIPIYNEQFF
TRBV29-1	TRBJ1-2	NA	NA	TGCAGCGTTACCCACGGGGGAAGATATGGCTACACCTTC	CSVTHGGRYGYTF
TRBV30	TRBJ2-7	few	NA	TGTGCCTGGAGTAGCTGGAAGGCGGGACAGCCCGATGGCGAGCAGTACTTC	CAWSSWKAGQPDGEQYF
TRBV28	TRBJ2-6	few	NA	TGTGCCAGCAGTTTCTCCGGGACTGGGGCCAACGTCCTGACTTTC	CASSFSGTGANVLTF